A selection of T cell receptor beta chains follows, all from one sample in a study of cytomegalovirus exposure and HLA in healthy donors. The protocol was immunoSEQ multiplex PCR, while the TCRdb copy is restricted to in-frame clones and leaves out a portion. The table includes about 200,000 clones, about 80% detected once. Sequencing used PBMCs. These receptors were taken from a woman under 40 in good health and CMV-seronegative. Both conserved end residues are part of each CDR3. Fields, in order: J gene, clone size, V gene, D gene, CDR3 protein, CDR3 DNA. A D gene is named only where the DNA matches it firmly. A clone size is listed for some rows: how often the clone was seen (once, few, many), or a class if it is expanded.

>TRBJ2-5|few|TRBV7-9|TRBD2
CASSLGGGETQYF
TGTGCCAGCAGCTTAGGGGGAGGGGAGACCCAGTACTTC
>TRBJ1-1|.|TRBV5-1|.
CASSQEKTEAFF
TGCGCCAGCAGCCAGGAAAAAACTGAAGCTTTCTTT
>TRBJ2-1|.|TRBV9|.
CASSVGTLNEQFF
TGTGCCAGCAGCGTGGGGACATTGAATGAGCAGTTCTTC
>TRBJ2-7|.|TRBV7-2|.
CASSLDRQVLGEQYF
TGTGCCAGCAGCTTAGACAGACAGGTTTTGGGCGAGCAGTACTTC
>TRBJ2-3|once|TRBV2|TRBD2
CASRTGLAGDTQYF
TGTGCCAGCAGAACCGGACTAGCGGGGGATACGCAGTATTTT
>TRBJ1-5|once|TRBV27|.
CASSLAPGSNQPQHF
TGTGCCAGCAGTCTCGCGCCGGGGAGTAATCAGCCCCAGCATTTT
>TRBJ2-1|.|TRBV29-1|.
CSAGSWNEQFF
TGCAGCGCCGGGTCGTGGAATGAGCAGTTCTTC
>TRBJ1-4|.|TRBV7-9|.
CSSHSIGEKLFF
TGTTCCTCTCACAGTATCGGTGAAAAACTGTTTTTT
>TRBJ2-3|.|TRBV5-1|.
CASSLEGTAGGFFRDTQYF
TGCGCCAGCAGCTTGGAAGGAACGGCGGGCGGGTTCTTTAGAGATACGCAGTATTTT
>TRBJ2-5|.|TRBV7-9|TRBD2
CASRPGLAGAKETQYF
TGTGCCAGCAGACCTGGACTAGCGGGGGCAAAAGAGACCCAGTACTTC
>TRBJ2-3|.|TRBV5-1|.
CATGLLELDTQYF
TGCGCCACCGGGTTACTAGAATTGGATACGCAGTATTTT
>TRBJ1-1|.|TRBV6-6|TRBD1
CASSHVRTGLNTEAFF
TGTGCCAGCAGTCACGTCCGGACAGGACTTAACACTGAAGCTTTCTTT
>TRBJ1-6|.|TRBV5-4|.
CASSLDRVINSPLHF
TGTGCCAGCAGCTTGGACAGGGTGATTAATTCACCCCTCCACTTT
>TRBJ1-1|.|TRBV15|.
CATSREPPGGALTAFF
TGTGCCACCAGCAGAGAGCCGCCAGGAGGGGCTCTTACCGCTTTCTTT
>TRBJ2-5|.|TRBV6-1|TRBD1
CASSGDRGNQETQYF
TGTGCCAGCAGTGGGGACAGGGGTAACCAAGAGACCCAGTACTTC
>TRBJ2-1|.|TRBV27|TRBD2
CASSRLAGTKSSYNEQFF
TGTGCCAGCAGTAGACTAGCGGGGACTAAGAGCTCCTACAATGAGCAGTTCTTC
>TRBJ2-5|.|TRBV7-2|TRBD1
CASSLQGTGRGETQYF
TGTGCCAGCAGCTTGCAGGGGACAGGGCGGGGAGAGACCCAGTACTTC
>TRBJ2-3|.|TRBV11-2|.
CASNGLMTDTQYF
TGTGCCAGTAACGGGTTAATGACAGATACGCAGTATTTT
>TRBJ2-5|.|TRBV5-1|TRBD2
CASSLGLAGGPSWETQYF
TGCGCCAGCAGCTTAGGACTAGCGGGAGGGCCGAGTTGGGAGACCCAGTACTTC
>TRBJ2-5|.|TRBV5-1|TRBD2
CASSPRGAGGPAQETQYF
TGCGCCAGCAGCCCTCGTGGAGCGGGGGGGCCAGCGCAAGAGACCCAGTACTTC
>TRBJ2-1|.|TRBV6-5|.
CASSYSSGPYNEQFF
TGTGCCAGCAGTTACTCAAGCGGTCCCTACAATGAGCAGTTCTTC
>TRBJ1-2|once|TRBV30|TRBD1
CAWKTDRAQAYGYTF
TGTGCCTGGAAAACAGACAGGGCCCAGGCGTATGGCTACACCTTC
>TRBJ2-5|.|TRBV7-2|.
CASSLKALETQYF
TGTGCCAGCAGCTTAAAAGCACTGGAGACCCAGTACTTC
>TRBJ2-2|.|TRBV29-1|TRBD1
CSVEDRVRKSGELFF
TGCAGCGTTGAGGACAGGGTCAGGAAGTCCGGGGAGCTGTTTTTT
>TRBJ1-1|.|TRBV5-3|.
CARSWGGTEAFF
TGTGCCAGAAGCTGGGGGGGGACTGAAGCTTTCTTT
>TRBJ1-2|.|TRBV5-4|TRBD1
CASSKLTGESGYTF
TGTGCCAGCAGCAAGCTGACAGGGGAGAGTGGCTACACCTTC
>TRBJ2-7|few|TRBV30|TRBD1
CAWSAGTGQYF
TGTGCCTGGAGTGCCGGGACAGGGCAGTACTTC
>TRBJ1-6|few|TRBV5-4|TRBD1
CASSLGGQGNSPLHF
TGTGCCAGCAGCTTAGGAGGACAGGGTAATTCACCCCTCCACTTT
>TRBJ2-1|once|TRBV5-1|TRBD2
CASSLTSGRPDYNEQFF
TGCGCCAGCAGCCTGACTAGCGGGAGGCCCGATTACAATGAGCAGTTCTTC
>TRBJ2-3|.|TRBV15|TRBD2
CATSSLTTGLAADTQYF
TGTGCCACCAGCAGCCTAACGACGGGACTAGCCGCAGATACGCAGTATTTT
>TRBJ2-3|.|TRBV14|TRBD2
CASSQDDGGKLNTQYF
TGTGCCAGCAGCCAAGACGACGGGGGGAAGCTAAATACGCAGTATTTT
>TRBJ1-6|.|TRBV5-8|.
CASSLKDRSSPLHF
TGTGCCAGCAGCTTGAAAGACAGGAGCTCACCCCTCCACTTT
>TRBJ2-5|.|TRBV5-1|.
CASSERWVGETQYF
TGCGCCAGCAGCGAGCGGTGGGTCGGAGAGACCCAGTACTTC
>TRBJ2-2|few|TRBV7-3|.
CASSSARGGELFF
TGTGCCAGCAGCTCAGCCCGGGGCGGGGAGCTGTTTTTT
>TRBJ1-2|.|TRBV6-1|.
CASSDRQGYGYTF
TGTGCCAGCAGTGATCGGCAGGGGTATGGCTACACCTTC
>TRBJ1-1|.|TRBV10-3|.
CAISDGGSEAFF
TGTGCCATCAGTGACGGAGGGTCGGAAGCTTTCTTT